One and the same sample provided the 29 T cell receptor beta chains below, sequenced in a study of tumor and adjacent non-tumor tissue in lung cancer. The library came from three nested PCR rounds adapted from ARM-PCR protocols. One entry per CDR3 protein, called by TCRdb with MiXCR from the multiplex PCR reads. Of 81,000 or so distinct CDR3 sequences detected, about 82% appear once; the ten largest clones hold approximately 51%. This sample's RNA came from whole unsorted tissue. More than 3 cm separated this lung sample from the edge of the tumor. Sequencing input: distant non-tumor lung tissue. These receptors all come from a man aged 55 to 69 with non-small cell lung cancer.

This clonotype has only one observation. This chain links TRBV29-1 with TRBJ2-7; unclear D gene. Per the germline V gene, CDR1 is SQVTM and CDR2 is ANQGSEA. The V and J ends lost 8 bases and 7 bases respectively, with 24 bases between them. This CDR3 is built from 14 residues. The CDR3 loop reads CSTIRDRASTEQYF. CDR3 bases: TGCAGCACAATAAGGGATAGGGCGTCGACGGAGCAGTACTTC.

Only a few counts were recorded for this clonotype. This chain joins TRBV6-2 or TRBV6-3 and TRBJ2-7; tentative D call: TRBD1 (5 bases). From germline, CDR1 is MNHEY and CDR2 SVGEGT. CDR3 size: 14 residues. The V end was cut by 6 bases, the J end by 2 bases, with 14 bases between. CDR3 in amino acids: CASRRRPGPYEQYF. For the CDR3, the DNA is TGTGCCAGCAGACGCCGTCCAGGGCCCTACGAGCAGTACTTC.

As for this clonotype: A clone one base away is much larger, so this may be a read error. This chain uses TRBV12-3 or TRBV12-4 with TRBJ2-3; 11 nucleotides line up with TRBD2. This CDR3 comprises 12 residues. The junction had 4 bases not matched to a gene; V was cut back by 10 bases and J by 7 bases. CDR3 bases: TGTGCCACAAGGACTAGCGGGCATACGCAGTATTTT. Protein sequence: CATRTSGHTQYF.

For this clonotype: One end of the junction fails to match germline, which may point to a read error. The chain joins TRBV11-2 to TRBJ1-1; D unresolved. Germline values: CDR1 SGHAT, CDR2 FQNNGV. The CDR3 is made up of 14 amino acids. This CDR3 is CVSILDGRDTEAFF. For the CDR3, the DNA is TGTGTCAGCATCTTAGACGGGAGGGACACTGAAGCTTTCTTT.

About this clonotype itself: Mismatch with germline at one junction end may stem from a read error. The chain recombines TRBV11-2 with TRBJ2-6, with TRBD1 matching 7 bases. This CDR3 has 19 amino acids. Germline CDR1 reads SGHAT; CDR2 reads FQNNGV. The DNA of the CDR3 is TGTGCCAACAACTTAGTTCCAAAGGACAGGCCCTCTAGGGCCAACATCCTGACTTTC. This translates into CANNLVPKDRPSRANILTF. The full variable domain, completed using reference TRBV11-2 and TRBJ2-6, is EAGVAQSPRYKIIEKRQSVAFWCNPISGHATLYWYQQILGQGPKLLIQFQNNGVVDDSQLPKDRFSAERLKGVDSTLKIQPAKLEDSAVYLCANNLVPKDRPSRANILTFGAGSRLTVL.

This chain joins TRBV29-1 and TRBJ2-1; TRBD2 aligns across 8 bases. Germline V gene lookup returns CDR1 SQVTM and CDR2 ANQGSEA. Trimming took 4 bases from V and 11 from J; bases not matched to a gene: 13. CDR3 length: 14 amino acids. The CDR3: CSVVRGLVDDKQFF. The CDR3 DNA sequence: TGCAGCGTTGTTCGGGGACTAGTTGACGATAAGCAGTTCTTC.

Notes on this clonotype: A junction boundary mismatches the germline segment, possibly from a read error. V gene TRBV12-3 or TRBV12-4 combines with J gene TRBJ2-5; D is uncertain. There are 16 residues in the CDR3. The CDR3 sequence is CASSLGQVGFQVTQYF. The CDR3, as DNA: TGTGCCAGCAGTTTAGGGCAGGTGGGTTTCCAAGTGACCCAGTACTTC.

Note on this clonotype: A much larger clone lies a single base off, so this may be a read error. The V call is TRBV12-3 or TRBV12-4, the J call TRBJ2-1; the D gene could be TRBD1 or TRBD2 (7 bases each). The ends were cut back, 6 bases at V and 7 bases at J, with 22 bases in the middle. The CDR3 is made up of 16 amino acids. CDR3 sequence (DNA): TGTGCCAGCAGCCCTAGGGAGGGGGCAGGGGTGAATGAGCAGTTCTTC. Translation: CASSPREGAGVNEQFF.

On this clonotype: A much larger clone is a single base away; this may be a read error. The genes are TRBV5-1 and TRBJ1-6, with TRBD1 matching 9 bases. The CDR3 length is 15 residues. Germline CDR1 reads SGHRS; CDR2 reads YFSETQ. The CDR3 sequence: CASKTGGVDNSSLHF. CDR3 sequence (DNA): TGCGCCAGCAAAACAGGGGGCGTCGATAATTCATCCCTCCACTTT.

Notes on this clonotype: Germline is not matched at one junction end, which may reflect a read error. The chain recombines TRBV20-1 with TRBJ2-5; TRBD2 agrees at 10 bases. In germline, CDR1 is DFQATT, CDR2 SNEGSKA (reference sequence). There are 16 residues in the CDR3. The CDR3 DNA reads TGCAGTGCTAGAGATTTTAGCGGGGGGAAGGGAGAGATCCAGTACTTC. It encodes CSARDFSGGKGEIQYF.

This clonotype was observed once. The junction departs from the called germline gene at one end, perhaps through a read error. This chain links TRBV11-3 with TRBJ2-7, with D maybe TRBD2 (5 bases). The CDR3 sequence is 15 residues long. CDR1 is SGHNT and CDR2 is YENEEA in the germline V gene. The CDR3 sequence is CANSYRTRLTYEQYF. As DNA, the CDR3 is TGTGCCAACAGCTATCGGACTCGACTAACCTACGAGCAGTACTTC.

Remarks on this clonotype: This clone may be a read error of a much larger clone one base away. J is TRBJ1-5 and V is TRBV7-8; D unresolved. V lost 1 base to trimming and J lost 6 bases, with 10 bases between them. Germline V CDR1 and CDR2: SGHVS, FQNEAQ. The CDR3 contains 14 residues. The CDR3 region has the DNA TGTGCCAGCAGCTTAGAGGTGAGTTCTCAGCCCCAGCATTTT. Its protein product is CASSLEVSSQPQHF.

Worth noting for this clonotype: Here the CDR3 omits its conserved ending phenylalanine or tryptophan, so a read error is the likely source. Written as DNA, the CDR3 is TGTACCAGCAGTCGGGACAGGGGGGGACAGCCCCAGCATATT. Translation gives CTSSRDRGGQPQHI. The chain links TRBV6-5 to TRBJ1-5; 11 positions match TRBD1. CDR1 MNHEY and CDR2 SVGAGI come from the germline V gene. The CDR3 is 14 residues long.

Turning to this clonotype: The junction differs from germline at one of its ends, possibly a read error. The chain carries TRBV6-5 and TRBJ1-5, with D possibly matching TRBD1 (5 bases). The CDR3 has 15 amino acids. Germline V gives CDR1 MNHEY, CDR2 SVGAGI. The CDR3 DNA reads TGTGCCAGCAGTTACACTGGACACGGTAATCAGGCCCAGCATTTT. It translates to CASSYTGHGNQAQHF.

Turning to this clonotype: The junction does not match germline at one end; this may be a read error. The chain has TRBV6-1 and TRBJ1-6; no clear D. The CDR3 length is 14 residues. Germline CDR1 MNHNS, CDR2 SASEGT. DNA for the CDR3: TGTGCCAGCAGTTCCACGGCCTCGAAATCACCCTTCCACTTT. Protein sequence: CASSSTASKSPFHF.

The genes are TRBV11-3 and TRBJ2-1, with D possibly being TRBD1 or TRBD2 (5 bases each). The V end was cut by 1 base, the J end by 7 bases, with 17 bases between. CDR3 length: 16 residues. Germline-derived CDR1 and CDR2 are SGHNT and YENEEA. This CDR3 is CASSLGGNSIQNEQFF. CDR3 bases: TGTGCCAGCAGCTTAGGGGGGAATAGCATCCAGAATGAGCAGTTCTTC.

Note on this clonotype: The junction differs from germline at one of its ends, possibly a read error. Written as DNA, the CDR3 is TGTGCCAGCAGTGATACCCTGGCTGGGGCCAACGTCCTCACTTTC. Translated, it gives CASSDTLAGANVLTF. The gene calls are TRBV6-2 or TRBV6-3 and TRBJ2-6; perhaps TRBD1 as D (5 bases). Per the germline V gene, CDR1 is MNHEY and CDR2 is SVGEGT. This CDR3 contains 15 residues.

This chain connects TRBV11-1 to TRBJ2-7, with a tentative D call TRBD2 (6 bases). The ends were cut back, 9 bases at V and 0 bases at J, with 18 bases in the middle. The CDR3 extends over 15 amino acids. Germline V gene sequence: CDR1 SGHAT, CDR2 FQDESV (reference sequence). CDR3 bases: TGTGCCAGAAACTCCCCTGGTAGCGGCTCCTACGAGCAGTACTTC. Amino acid sequence: CARNSPGSGSYEQYF.

For this clonotype: An end of the junction differs from the germline gene, which may be a read error. V usage is TRBV6-2 or TRBV6-3 and J usage is TRBJ2-3; a weak D match, TRBD2 (6 bases). CDR1 and CDR2 (germline): MNHEY, SVGEGT. There are 16 residues in the CDR3. The DNA for the CDR3 is TGTGCCAGCAGTGGCCCGGTGGGGGAGGCCCTGGATACGCAGTTTTTT. Translating it yields CASSGPVGEALDTQFF.

Concerning this clonotype: A read error is likely, as this CDR3 ends without the conserved phenylalanine or tryptophan. This rearrangement joins TRBV11-3 to TRBJ1-4; TRBD1 might be the D (5 bases). Germline CDR1 is SGHNT and CDR2 is YENEEA. CDR3 size: 16 residues. V was trimmed by 0 bases and J by 11 bases, leaving 19 bases between them. Here the CDR3 DNA reads TGTGCCAGCAGCTTAGATCTAACCAGGGTAGAAGAGAAACTGTTTTTG. It is translated as CASSLDLTRVEEKLFL.

In the case of this clonotype: A much larger clone differs by one base, so this may be a read error. This rearrangement joins TRBV24-1 to TRBJ2-3, with no clear D. This CDR3 has 14 residues. From germline, CDR1 is KGHDR and CDR2 SFDVKD. Trimming removed 5 bases from V and 3 bases from J, with 11 bases in between. The CDR3 here is CATSGRRRTDTQYF. The CDR3 nucleotides read TGTGCCACCAGTGGACGACGTAGGACAGATACGCAGTATTTT.

Only a few counts were recorded for this clonotype. The rearrangement links TRBV24-1 to TRBJ2-5, with D perhaps TRBD1 (6 bases). Germline V gene sequence: CDR1 KGHDR, CDR2 SFDVKD. The CDR3 extends over 17 amino acids. Trimming pared 4 bases from V and 2 bases from J, leaving 19 bases between. The CDR3 loop is CATSDPKPGHYQETQYF. The CDR3, as DNA: TGTGCCACCAGTGACCCAAAACCGGGACACTATCAAGAGACCCAGTACTTC.

In the case of this clonotype: The junction departs from the called germline gene at one end, perhaps through a read error. This chain connects TRBV11-2 to TRBJ2-5; possibly TRBD1 for D (6 bases). Germline V CDR1 and CDR2: SGHAT, FQNNGV. The CDR3 length is 14 residues. CDR3 sequence (DNA): TGTGCCAGCAGCTCTGGACAGTTTCAAGATACCCAGTACTTC. Protein product: CASSSGQFQDTQYF.

For this clonotype: At one boundary the junction diverges from the germline segment, which might be a read error. The chain joins TRBV11-3 to TRBJ2-2; perhaps TRBD2 as D (6 bases). The V gene's germline CDR1 is SGHNT and CDR2 YENEEA. There are 18 residues in the CDR3. The CDR3 region has the DNA TGTGCCAACAGCTCCCGGGGAGTGGGAGGATACAGAGCCGGGGAGGTGTCTTTT. Its translation: CANSSRGVGGYRAGEVSF.

Points on this clonotype: Since no conserved phenylalanine or tryptophan closes the CDR3, a read error is the likely cause. The chain joins TRBV4-1 to TRBJ1-6, with 7 bases that match TRBD1. Germline lookup yields CDR1 MGHRA and CDR2 YSYEKL. This CDR3 region has 13 residues. CDR3 DNA: TGCGCTAGCAGTGACAGGGAAGGTTCACCCCTCCACTAT. Residues: CASSDREGSPLHY.

This clonotype was seen only a few times. This chain joins TRBV29-1 and TRBJ2-5; weak D call: TRBD1 (5 bases). In germline, CDR1 is SQVTM, CDR2 ANQGSEA. This CDR3 is built from 14 residues. Deletions cut 6 bases from V and 2 bases from J, with 16 bases between. CDR3 sequence (DNA): TGCAGCGTCGCCGGACAAAAACTTCAAGAGACCCAGTACTTC. Translating gives CSVAGQKLQETQYF.

This clonotype was seen only a few times. A clone one base away is much larger, so this may be a read error. This rearrangement joins TRBV6-6 to TRBJ2-2, with D possibly being TRBD2 (6 bases). The germline V gene has CDR1 MNHNY and CDR2 SVGAGI (reference sequence). The CDR3 is 15 residues long. Trimming removed 4 bases at V and 7 bases at J, with 16 bases between. In DNA, the CDR3 is TGTGCCAGCAGTTTTCCGGGACTGCGGGGCGGGGAGCTGTTTTTT. Protein: CASSFPGLRGGELFF.

Concerning this clonotype: The junction does not match germline at one end; this may be a read error. The genes are TRBV11-3 and TRBJ2-1; the match to TRBD2 covers 12 bases. Germline lookup yields CDR1 SGHNT and CDR2 YENEEA. There are 17 residues in the CDR3. The CDR3 sequence is CASSLDRLAGVGNEWFF. In nucleotides, the CDR3 is TGTGCCAGCAGCCTAGATCGACTAGCGGGAGTAGGTAATGAGTGGTTCTTC. The whole variable domain, remainder taken from reference TRBV11-3 and TRBJ2-1, is EAGVVQSPRYKIIEKKQPVAFWCNPISGHNTLYWYLQNLGQGPELLIRYENEEAVDDSQLPKDRFSAERLKGVDSTLKIQPAELGDSAVYLCASSLDRLAGVGNEWFFGPGTRLTVL.

A remark on this clonotype: Compared with germline, one end of the junction differs, possibly owing to a read error. The chain has TRBV4-2 and TRBJ2-3; TRBD1 aligns across 8 bases. This CDR3 spans 16 amino acids. Germline V gives CDR1 LGHNA, CDR2 YNFKEQ. The CDR3 loop is CASSQDMAGGTDTHHF. The CDR3 DNA sequence: TGTGCCAGCAGCCAAGATATGGCAGGGGGCACAGATACGCACCATTTT.